This TCR beta chain originates from a study of blood T cell repertoires in COVID-19. As for the study in general: Sources were T cells, B-cell-depleted T cells, or PBMCs; the material itself was cDNA or gDNA.

In the source study's methods: Reference gene primer amplification gave nucleated cell count estimates. Profiled with immunoSEQ multiplex PCR; TCRdb holds only in-frame clones, not every one. V and J calls and clone size are given by that table; D and trimming were obtained from the DNA. The profile shows 250,000 to 300,000 clones, under 90% of them singletons. CDR1 and CDR2 (germline): MRHNA, SNTAGT. CDR3 length: 14 amino acids. Trimming stripped 0 bases from V and 1 base from J, with 6 bases between. The sequence came from a woman under 30 with acute or convalescent COVID-19. What was sequenced was peripheral blood. The genes are TRBV6-4 and TRBJ1-1; D is unresolved. CDR3 coding DNA: TGTGCCAGCAGTGACTCGAGCGGGAACACTGAAGCTTTCTTT. Translated: CASSDSSGNTEAFF.